Each of the 10 T cell receptor beta chains below was sequenced from the same sample in a study of OX40 agonist ivuxolimab in advanced cancers. To prepare the library, the immunoSEQ multiplex PCR assay was applied. TCRdb holds this immuneACCESS table with in-frame rearrangements only. Some clones are missing; in checked studies, unresolved V genes explain under half, and the rest has no known cause. The sample yields some 43,000 clones; approximately 86% were counted once. Jointly, the top ten make up 35% of the sample. Sample: CD4+ or CD8+ T cells sorted from blood, taken in a trial of the OX40 agonist ivuxolimab. The receptors shown here come from an adult with an advanced solid tumor such as melanoma, head and neck, liver or kidney cancer.

CDR3 loop: CASSLETDTEAFF. In DNA, the CDR3 is TGTGCCAGCAGCTTAGAGACGGACACTGAAGCTTTCTTT. The chain joins TRBV7-9 to TRBJ1-1; unclear D gene. Trimming removed 1 base from V and 3 bases from J, with 6 bases in between. Per germline, CDR1 SEHNR and CDR2 FQNEAQ (reference sequence). The CDR3 loop spans 13 amino acids.

V gene TRBV28 combines with J gene TRBJ2-7, with a weak D call TRBD1 (6 bases). Germline V gives CDR1 MDHEN, CDR2 SYDVKM. V shed 7 bases and J shed 1 base, with 17 bases lying between them. This CDR3 has 15 residues. The CDR3 coding sequence is TGTGCCAGCATCCTAACAGGGAAAGCATCCTACGAGCAGTACTTC. This codes for CASILTGKASYEQYF.

The chain couples TRBV11-1 to TRBJ2-1; D call uncertain. The germline CDR1 and CDR2 sequences are SGHAT and FQDESV (reference sequence). Trimming cost V 2 bases and J 10 bases, with 12 bases left between them. The CDR3 is 13 amino acids. CDR3 sequence: CASSLSQVQEQFF. CDR3 nucleotide sequence: TGTGCCAGCAGCTTAAGCCAGGTCCAAGAGCAGTTCTTC.

This clone was seen a single time. This chain connects TRBV27 to TRBJ2-7, with TRBD2 matching over 10 bases. Germline V gives CDR1 MNHEY, CDR2 SMNVEV (reference sequence). The CDR3 loop spans 14 amino acids. The V segment lost 6 bases and the J segment 5 bases; nucleotides outside the gene matches: 7. The CDR3 region is CASRTGTSDHEQYF. In nucleotides, the CDR3 is TGTGCCAGCAGGACCGGGACTAGCGACCACGAGCAGTACTTC.

This chain connects TRBV19 to TRBJ2-1; tentative D call: TRBD1 (6 bases). CDR1 LNHDA and CDR2 SQIVND come from the germline V gene (reference sequence). The CDR3 consists of 16 residues. V lost 1 base and J 0 bases, leaving 10 bases between the germline ends. The CDR3 loop reads CASSIGGTRSYNEQFF. The CDR3 bases are TGTGCCAGTAGTATAGGTGGGACACGCTCCTACAATGAGCAGTTCTTC.

This chain joins TRBV5-1 and TRBJ2-5; the match to TRBD1 covers 11 bases. V trimming: 4 bases; J trimming: 4 bases; junction bases outside the gene matches: 9. The CDR3 covers 16 residues. Per germline, CDR1 SGHRS and CDR2 YFSETQ. CDR3 sequence: CASSTGTGGVRETQYF. In DNA, the CDR3 is TGCGCCAGCAGCACCGGGACAGGGGGGGTTCGAGAGACCCAGTACTTC.

The chain couples TRBV7-8 to TRBJ2-1; D uncertain. Trimming took off 5 bases at V and 6 bases at J, with 11 bases between the two ends. CDR1 and CDR2 from the germline V gene are SGHVS and FQNEAQ. The CDR3 runs 13 residues. The CDR3 reads CASSAQSANEQFF. CDR3 coding DNA: TGTGCCAGCAGCGCCCAAAGCGCCAATGAGCAGTTCTTC.

The chain carries TRBV7-9 and TRBJ1-2; no firm D call. Germline values: CDR1 SEHNR, CDR2 FQNEAQ (reference sequence). The CDR3 is 13 residues long. V was clipped by 5 bases and J by 5 bases, with 12 bases between them. The CDR3 loop reads CASSPDPVYGYTF. As DNA, the CDR3 is TGTGCCAGCAGCCCGGACCCTGTGTATGGCTACACCTTC.

V usage is TRBV28 and J usage is TRBJ1-2; 10 bases fit TRBD1. CDR3 length: 14 amino acids. In germline, CDR1 is MDHEN, CDR2 SYDVKM. Trimming at V came to 9 bases and at J to 2 bases, leaving 6 bases not matched to a gene. CDR3 sequence (DNA): TGTGCCAGTTCCGGGACAGGGGCGAACTATGGCTACACCTTC. Translating gives CASSGTGANYGYTF.

This clone was observed a handful of times. This chain connects TRBV9 to TRBJ1-1; D call uncertain. The CDR3 has 16 amino acids. Trimming shortened V by 4 bases and J by 0 bases, and 16 bases separated the two germline ends. Germline CDR1 and CDR2: SGDLS and YYNGEE. This CDR3 is CASSPGWYSLNTEAFF. The CDR3 nucleotides are TGTGCCAGCAGCCCTGGCTGGTACAGCTTGAACACTGAAGCTTTCTTT.